This T cell receptor beta chain comes out of a study of CD8 T cells in ankylosing spondylitis. The study's findings and limits: Disease-linked clones were CD8+ and relatively rare in peripheral blood.

TCRdb independently ran MiXCR on the 5' RACE reads; one entry per CDR3 protein. The table records about 200,000 distinct CDR3 sequences, 13% of them present only once. Details on this clonotype: Its specificity is not known.

Germline lookup yields CDR1 MRHNA and CDR2 SNTAGT. Trimming pared 6 bases from V and 0 bases from J, leaving 12 bases between. The length of the CDR3 is 15 residues. The chain carries TRBV6-4 and TRBJ2-1, with D possibly matching TRBD2 (6 bases). This TCR derives from a male donor with ankylosing spondylitis or in good health (not recorded which). The sequenced sample was blood, either unsorted or a sorted T cell fraction (not recorded which). The CDR3 is CASRARESSYNEQFF. The CDR3 DNA is TGTGCCAGCAGAGCACGGGAGAGCTCCTACAATGAGCAGTTCTTC.